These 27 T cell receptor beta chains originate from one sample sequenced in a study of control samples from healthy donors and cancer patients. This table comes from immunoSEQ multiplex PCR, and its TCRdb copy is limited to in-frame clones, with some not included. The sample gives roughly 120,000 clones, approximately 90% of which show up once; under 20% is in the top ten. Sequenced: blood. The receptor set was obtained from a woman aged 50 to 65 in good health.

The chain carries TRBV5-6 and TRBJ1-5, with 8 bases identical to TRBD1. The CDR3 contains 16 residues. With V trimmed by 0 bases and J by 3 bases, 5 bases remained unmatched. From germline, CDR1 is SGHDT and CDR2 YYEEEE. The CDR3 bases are TGTGCCAGCAGCTTGGCGACAGGGGTGGACAATCAGCCCCAGCATTTT. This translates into CASSLATGVDNQPQHF.

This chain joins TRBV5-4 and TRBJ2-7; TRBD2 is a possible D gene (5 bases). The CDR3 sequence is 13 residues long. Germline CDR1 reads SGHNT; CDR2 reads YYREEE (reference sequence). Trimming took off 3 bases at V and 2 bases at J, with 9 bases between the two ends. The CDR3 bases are TGTGCCAGCAGCTCCCTCGGGACCTACGAGCAGTACGTC. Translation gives CASSSLGTYEQYV.

CDR3 nucleotide sequence: TGTGCCAGCAGTCCCGGACGAGGGGCGCCCCCCACAGATACGCAGTATTTT. It is translated as CASSPGRGAPPTDTQYF. V is TRBV27 and J is TRBJ2-3; D is tentatively TRBD1 or TRBD2 (5 bases each). V lost 5 bases and J lost 2, with 20 bases in between. Germline lookup yields CDR1 MNHEY and CDR2 SMNVEV (reference sequence). This CDR3 comprises 17 residues.

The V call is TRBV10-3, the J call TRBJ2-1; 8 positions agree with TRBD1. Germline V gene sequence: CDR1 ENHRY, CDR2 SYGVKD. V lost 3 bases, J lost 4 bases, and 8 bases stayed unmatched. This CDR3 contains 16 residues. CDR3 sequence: CAISDPGTGRYNEQFF. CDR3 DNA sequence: TGTGCCATCAGTGACCCCGGGACAGGTAGATACAATGAGCAGTTCTTC.

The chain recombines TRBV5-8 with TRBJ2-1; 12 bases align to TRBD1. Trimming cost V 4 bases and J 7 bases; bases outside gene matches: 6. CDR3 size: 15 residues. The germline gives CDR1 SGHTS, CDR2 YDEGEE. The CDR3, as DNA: TGTGCCAGCAGCCTGGGACAGGGGGCAGGAAATGAGCAGTTCTTC. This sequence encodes CASSLGQGAGNEQFF. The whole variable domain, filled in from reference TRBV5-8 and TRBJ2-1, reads EAGVTQSPTHLIKTRGQQATLRCSPISGHTSVYWYQQALGLGLQFLLWYDEGEERNRGNFPPRFSGRQFPNYSSELNVNALELEDSALYLCASSLGQGAGNEQFFGPGTRLTVL.

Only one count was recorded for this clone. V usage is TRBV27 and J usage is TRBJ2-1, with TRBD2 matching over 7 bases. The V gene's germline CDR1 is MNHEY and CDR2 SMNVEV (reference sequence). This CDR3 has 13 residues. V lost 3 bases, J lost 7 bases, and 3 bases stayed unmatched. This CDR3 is CASSFSGGNEQFF. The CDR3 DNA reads TGTGCCAGCAGTTTCTCCGGGGGGAATGAGCAGTTCTTC.

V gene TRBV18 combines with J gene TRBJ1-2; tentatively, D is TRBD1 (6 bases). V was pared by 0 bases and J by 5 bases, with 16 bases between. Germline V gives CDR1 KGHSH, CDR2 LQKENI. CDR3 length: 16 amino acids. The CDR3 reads CASSPPGGVGIYGYTF. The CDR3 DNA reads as TGTGCCAGCTCACCACCTGGGGGCGTGGGAATTTATGGCTACACCTTC.

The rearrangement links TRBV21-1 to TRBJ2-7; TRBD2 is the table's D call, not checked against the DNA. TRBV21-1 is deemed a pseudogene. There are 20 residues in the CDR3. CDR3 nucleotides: TGTGCCAGCACCAAGGAGCCAAAAAAATGGAGACTAGCGGGTACCTGCGAGCAGTACGTC. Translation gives CASTKEPKKWRLAGTCEQYV.

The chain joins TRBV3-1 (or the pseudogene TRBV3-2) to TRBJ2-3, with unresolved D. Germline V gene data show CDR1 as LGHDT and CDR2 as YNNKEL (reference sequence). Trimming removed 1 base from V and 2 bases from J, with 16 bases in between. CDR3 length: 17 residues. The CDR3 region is CASSQGTLQRHTDTQYF. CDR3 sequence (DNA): TGTGCCAGCAGCCAAGGGACCCTACAACGTCACACAGATACGCAGTATTTT.

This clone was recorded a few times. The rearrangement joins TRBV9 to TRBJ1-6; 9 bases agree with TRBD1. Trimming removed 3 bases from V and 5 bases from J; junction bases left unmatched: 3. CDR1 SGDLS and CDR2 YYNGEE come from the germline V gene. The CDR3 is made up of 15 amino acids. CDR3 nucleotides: TGTGCCAGCAGCGCCGACAGGGGGGATAATTCACCCCTCCACTTT. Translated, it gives CASSADRGDNSPLHF.

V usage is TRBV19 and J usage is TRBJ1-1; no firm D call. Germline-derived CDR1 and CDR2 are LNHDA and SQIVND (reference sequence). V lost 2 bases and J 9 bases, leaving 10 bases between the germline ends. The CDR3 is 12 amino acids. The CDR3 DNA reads TGTGCCAGTAGTATAAGCCCACTGAAAGCTTTCTTT. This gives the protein CASSISPLKAFF.

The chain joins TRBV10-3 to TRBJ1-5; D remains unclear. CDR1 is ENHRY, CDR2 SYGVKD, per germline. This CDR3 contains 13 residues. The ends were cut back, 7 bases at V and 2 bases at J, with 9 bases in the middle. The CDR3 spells CAINSGGNQPQHF. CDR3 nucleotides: TGTGCCATCAACAGTGGGGGCAATCAGCCCCAGCATTTT.

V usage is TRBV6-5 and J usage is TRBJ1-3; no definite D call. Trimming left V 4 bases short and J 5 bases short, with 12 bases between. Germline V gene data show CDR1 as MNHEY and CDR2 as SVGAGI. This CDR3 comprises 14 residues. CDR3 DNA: TGTGCCAGCAGTTCTCCGCAAAGGAGAAACACCATATATTTT. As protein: CASSSPQRRNTIYF.

The CDR3 DNA reads as TGCGCCAGCTCTCCGGGTCTAACCTTTGCAACTAATGAAAAACTGTTTTTT. This codes for CASSPGLTFATNEKLFF. V and J are TRBV5-1 and TRBJ1-4; no clear D. The CDR3 is 17 residues long. V was cut by 7 bases and J by 0 bases, with 19 bases left in between. The germline gives CDR1 SGHRS, CDR2 YFSETQ.

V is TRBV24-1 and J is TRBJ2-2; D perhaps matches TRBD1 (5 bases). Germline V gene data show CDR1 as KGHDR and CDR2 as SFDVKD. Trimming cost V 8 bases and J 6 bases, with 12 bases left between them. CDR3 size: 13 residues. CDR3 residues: CATTRGGSGELFF. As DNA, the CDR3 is TGTGCCACCACTAGGGGCGGTTCCGGGGAGCTGTTTTTT.

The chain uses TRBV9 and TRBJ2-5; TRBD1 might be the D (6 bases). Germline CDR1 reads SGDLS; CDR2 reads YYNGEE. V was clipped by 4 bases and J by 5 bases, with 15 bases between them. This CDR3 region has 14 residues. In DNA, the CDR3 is TGTGCCAGCAGCCCTTCACAGGGATCGGAGACCCAGTACTTC. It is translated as CASSPSQGSETQYF. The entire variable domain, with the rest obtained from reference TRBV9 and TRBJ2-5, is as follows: DSGVTQTPKHLITATGQRVTLRCSPRSGDLSVYWYQQSLDQGLQFLIQYYNGEERAKGNILERFSAQQFPDLHSELNLSSLELGDSALYFCASSPSQGSETQYFGPGTRLLVL.

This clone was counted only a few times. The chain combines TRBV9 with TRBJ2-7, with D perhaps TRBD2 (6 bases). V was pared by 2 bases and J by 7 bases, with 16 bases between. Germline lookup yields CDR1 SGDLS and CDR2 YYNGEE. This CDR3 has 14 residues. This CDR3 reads CASSVTGEGREQYF. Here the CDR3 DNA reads TGTGCCAGCAGCGTCACCGGGGAAGGGAGGGAGCAGTACTTC. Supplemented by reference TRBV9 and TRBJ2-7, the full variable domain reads DSGVTQTPKHLITATGQRVTLRCSPRSGDLSVYWYQQSLDQGLQFLIQYYNGEERAKGNILERFSAQQFPDLHSELNLSSLELGDSALYFCASSVTGEGREQYFGPGTRLTVT.

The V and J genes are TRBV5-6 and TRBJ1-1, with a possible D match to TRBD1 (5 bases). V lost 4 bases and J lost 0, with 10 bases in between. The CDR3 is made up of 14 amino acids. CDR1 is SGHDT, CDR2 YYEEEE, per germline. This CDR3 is CASSVDNLNTEAFF. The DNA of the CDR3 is TGTGCCAGCAGCGTGGACAACCTGAACACTGAAGCTTTCTTT. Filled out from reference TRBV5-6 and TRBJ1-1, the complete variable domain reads DAGVTQSPTHLIKTRGQQVTLRCSPKSGHDTVSWYQQALGQGPQFIFQYYEEEERQRGNFPDRFSGHQFPNYSSELNVNALLLGDSALYLCASSVDNLNTEAFFGQGTRLTVV.

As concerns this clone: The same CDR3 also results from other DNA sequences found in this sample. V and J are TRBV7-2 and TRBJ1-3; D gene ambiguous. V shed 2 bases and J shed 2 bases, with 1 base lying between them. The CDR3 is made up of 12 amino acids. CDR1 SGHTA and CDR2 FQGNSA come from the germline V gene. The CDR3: CASSLTGNTIYF. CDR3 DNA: TGTGCCAGCAGCTTAACTGGAAACACCATATATTTT.

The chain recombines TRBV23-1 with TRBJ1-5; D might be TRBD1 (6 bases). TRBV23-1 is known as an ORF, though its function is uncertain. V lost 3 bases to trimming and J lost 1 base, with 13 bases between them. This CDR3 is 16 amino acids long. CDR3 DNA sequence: TGCGCCAGCAGTCACCCAGGAGGGACAAGCAATCAGCCCCAGCATTTT. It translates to CASSHPGGTSNQPQHF.

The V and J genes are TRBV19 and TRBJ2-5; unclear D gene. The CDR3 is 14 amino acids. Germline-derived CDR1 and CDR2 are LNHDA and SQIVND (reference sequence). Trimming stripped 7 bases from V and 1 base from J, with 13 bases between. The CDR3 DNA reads TGTGCCAGTAAGAAGTCTGCAAGCCAAGAGACCCAGTACTTC. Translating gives CASKKSASQETQYF.

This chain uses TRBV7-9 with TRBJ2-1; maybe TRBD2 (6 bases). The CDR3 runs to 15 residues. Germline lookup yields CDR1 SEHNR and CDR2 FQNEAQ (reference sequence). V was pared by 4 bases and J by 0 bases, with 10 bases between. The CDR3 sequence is CASSYRDSSYNEQFF. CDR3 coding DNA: TGTGCCAGCAGCTACCGGGACTCCTCCTACAATGAGCAGTTCTTC.

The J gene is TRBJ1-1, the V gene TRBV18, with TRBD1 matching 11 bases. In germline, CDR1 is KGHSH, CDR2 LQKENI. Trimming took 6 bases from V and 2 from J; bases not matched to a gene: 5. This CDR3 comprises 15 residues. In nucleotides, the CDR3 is TGTGCCAGCTCCGGGACAGGGGGACATAACACTGAAGCTTTCTTT. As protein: CASSGTGGHNTEAFF.

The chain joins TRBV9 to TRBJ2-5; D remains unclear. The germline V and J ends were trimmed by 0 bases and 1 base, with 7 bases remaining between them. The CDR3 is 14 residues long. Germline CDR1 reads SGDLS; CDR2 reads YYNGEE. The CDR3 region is CASSVDHGQETQYF. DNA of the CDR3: TGTGCCAGCAGCGTAGATCACGGCCAAGAGACCCAGTACTTC.

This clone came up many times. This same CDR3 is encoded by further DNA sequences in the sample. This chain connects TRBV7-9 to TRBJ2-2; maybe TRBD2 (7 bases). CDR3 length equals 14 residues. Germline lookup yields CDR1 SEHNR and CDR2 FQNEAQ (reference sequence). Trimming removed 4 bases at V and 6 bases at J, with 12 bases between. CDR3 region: CASSSRGGSGELFF. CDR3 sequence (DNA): TGTGCCAGCAGCTCGAGGGGGGGATCCGGGGAGCTGTTTTTT.

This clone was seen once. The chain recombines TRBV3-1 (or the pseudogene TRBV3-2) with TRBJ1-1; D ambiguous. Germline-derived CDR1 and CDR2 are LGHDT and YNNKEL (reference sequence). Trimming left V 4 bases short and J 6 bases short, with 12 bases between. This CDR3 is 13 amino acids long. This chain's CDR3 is CASSLTGRSEAFF. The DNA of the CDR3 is TGTGCCAGCAGCCTCACCGGCCGGTCTGAAGCTTTCTTT.

The CDR3 region is CASSSRAVETQYF. In DNA form, the CDR3 reads TGTGCCAGCAGTTCCAGGGCGGTGGAGACCCAGTACTTC. This rearrangement joins TRBV27 to TRBJ2-5, with D maybe TRBD1 (5 bases). Germline lookup yields CDR1 MNHEY and CDR2 SMNVEV (reference sequence). Trimming shortened V by 4 bases and J by 5 bases, and 11 bases separated the two germline ends. The CDR3 sequence is 13 residues long.